This TCR beta chain appears in the sequencing data of a study of blood T cell repertoires in COVID-19. There are 16 residues in the CDR3. The germline gives CDR1 MNHEY, CDR2 SMNVEV (reference sequence). Unmatched junction bases numbered 6, after V lost 5 bases and J lost 0 bases. The protocol was immunoSEQ multiplex PCR, while the TCRdb copy is restricted to in-frame clones and leaves out a portion. The sample consists of just over 90,000 clones, roughly 80% of them appearing once. The clonotype originates from a human donor in a cohort sampled during active COVID-19. The V gene is TRBV27, the J gene TRBJ2-2, with TRBD1 identical over 7 bases. Source material: peripheral blood. The CDR3 DNA sequence: TGTGCCAGCAGTGATTCGGGACAGCCGAACACCGGGGAGCTGTTTTTT. Translating it yields CASSDSGQPNTGELFF.